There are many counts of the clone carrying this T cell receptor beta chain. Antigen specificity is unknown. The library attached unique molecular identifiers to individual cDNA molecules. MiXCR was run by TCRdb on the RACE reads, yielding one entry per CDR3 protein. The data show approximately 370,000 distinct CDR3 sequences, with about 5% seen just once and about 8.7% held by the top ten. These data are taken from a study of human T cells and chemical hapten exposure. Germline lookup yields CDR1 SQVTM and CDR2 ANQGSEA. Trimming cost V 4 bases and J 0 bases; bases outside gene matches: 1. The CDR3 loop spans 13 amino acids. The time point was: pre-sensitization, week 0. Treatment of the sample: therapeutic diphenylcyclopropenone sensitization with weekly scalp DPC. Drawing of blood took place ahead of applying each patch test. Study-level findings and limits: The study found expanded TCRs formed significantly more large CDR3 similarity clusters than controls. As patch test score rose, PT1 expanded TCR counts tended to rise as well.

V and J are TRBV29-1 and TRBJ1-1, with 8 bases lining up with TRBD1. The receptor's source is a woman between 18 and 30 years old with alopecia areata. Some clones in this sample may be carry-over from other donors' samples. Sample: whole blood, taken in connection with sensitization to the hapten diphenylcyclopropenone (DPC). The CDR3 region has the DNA TGCAGCGTTGGGACAGGGATGAACACTGAAGCTTTCTTT. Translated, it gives CSVGTGMNTEAFF. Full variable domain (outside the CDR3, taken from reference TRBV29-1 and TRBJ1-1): SAVISQKPSRDICQRGTSLTIQCQVDSQVTMMFWYRQQPGQSLTLIATANQGSEATYESGFVIDKFPISRPNLTFSTLTVSNMSPEDSSIYLCSVGTGMNTEAFFGQGTRLTVV.